This TCR beta chain was obtained from a study of brain T cells in children with intractable seizures. Method: immunoSEQ multiplex PCR; TCRdb's copy keeps in-frame clones and lacks some. The sample consists of 340,000 or so clones, 93% of them appearing once. Study findings and constraints: Patients' HCMV serostatus was unknown; virus specificity rests on CDR3 similarity alone.

With regard to this clone: Its antigen is as yet unknown.

Indicated time point: blood from clinic visit 5 months post-surgery; TSC patient then seizure free. Only cases whose brain tissue showed the highest T cell transcript signatures were sequenced. Before surgery, patients took at least one anti-epileptic drug. J lost 6 bases, V lost 0 bases, and 5 bases had no gene match. The CDR3 is 14 amino acids. Germline V gene sequence: CDR1 MNHEY, CDR2 SVGAGI. Sequences were derived from peripheral blood, sampled 5 to 6 months after surgery. The TCR was taken from a boy under two years old with tuberous sclerosis and intractable seizures. The gene calls are TRBV6-5 and TRBJ2-7, with TRBD2 matching 7 bases. The CDR3 coding sequence is TGTGCCAGCAGTTACTCCGGACTAGTTAGCGAGCAGTACTTC. Translation gives CASSYSGLVSEQYF.